This TCR beta chain was found in a study of T cells after yellow fever vaccination. Study details: Fractions of low cell number were prepared using SMART-Seq v4 Ultra Low Input. General study results and limits: Reappearing after the booster were most of the clones from primary vaccination (less than 98% CD4, approximately 85% CD8).

A word on this clonotype: Antigen: not known.

Template-switching 5'RACE yielded the TCR cDNA; a universal primer site and UMIs were added in the process. TCRdb fed the 5' RACE reads into MiXCR, producing one record per CDR3 protein. This sample carries about 340,000 distinct CDR3 sequences, roughly 4% of them seen once, and the ten largest clones take approximately 24%. Between the trimmed V and J ends, which lost 5 bases and 2 bases, there was a span of 18 bases. The germline V gene encodes CDR1 SEHNR and CDR2 FQNEAQ (reference sequence). The CDR3 consists of 16 residues. The V call is TRBV7-9, the J call TRBJ2-5; D is undetermined. The sequencing here drew on PBMCs, taken 5 days after the yellow fever booster vaccination. The sequence derives from a young man who received the YFV17D yellow fever vaccine. CDR3 sequence: CASSSLGPLEQETQYF. The DNA for the CDR3 is TGTGCCAGCAGCAGTCTTGGTCCTTTGGAACAAGAGACCCAGTACTTC. The entire variable domain, with the rest obtained from reference TRBV7-9 and TRBJ2-5, is as follows: DTGVSQNPRHKITKRGQNVTFRCDPISEHNRLYWYRQTLGQGPEFLTYFQNEAQLEKSRLLSDRFSAERPKGSFSTLEIQRTEQGDSAMYLCASSSLGPLEQETQYFGPGTRLLVL.